This T cell receptor (beta chain) was documented in a study of yellow fever vaccine responses in identical twins. General study results and limits: It has been reported that, in twins, the vaccine T cell response seemed partly convergent and partly personalized.

On this clonotype: Its antigen is undetermined.

TCRdb re-called the RT-PCR reads with MiXCR, one entry per CDR3 protein. The table includes 15,000 to 20,000 distinct CDR3 sequences, around 67% detected once. The sequencing here drew on T cells from blood (PBMCs), unsorted or a sorted subset (not recorded which), taken before or after yellow fever vaccination (not recorded which). The TCR comes from a woman between 18 and 30 years old who received the yellow fever vaccine.

CDR3 sequence (DNA): TGTGCCAGCAGCACAGGGAAGGACACCGGGGAGCTGTTTTTT. It yields the protein CASSTGKDTGELFF. The chain uses TRBV6-1 and TRBJ2-2; TRBD1 might be the D (6 bases). The CDR3 runs to 14 residues. V lost 6 bases and J 3 bases, leaving 11 bases between the germline ends. CDR1 MNHNS and CDR2 SASEGT come from the germline V gene.